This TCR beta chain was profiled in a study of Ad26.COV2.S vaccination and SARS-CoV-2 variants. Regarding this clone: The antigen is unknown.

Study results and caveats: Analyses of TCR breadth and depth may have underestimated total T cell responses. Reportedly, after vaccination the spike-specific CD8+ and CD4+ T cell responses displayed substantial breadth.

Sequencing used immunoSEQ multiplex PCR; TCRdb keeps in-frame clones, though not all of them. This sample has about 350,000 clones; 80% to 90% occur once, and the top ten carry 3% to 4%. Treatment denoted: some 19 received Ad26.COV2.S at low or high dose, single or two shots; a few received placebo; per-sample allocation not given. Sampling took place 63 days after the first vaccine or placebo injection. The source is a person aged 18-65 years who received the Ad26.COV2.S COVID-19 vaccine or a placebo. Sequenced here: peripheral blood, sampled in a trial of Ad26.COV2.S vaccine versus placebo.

The CDR3 loop is CASNEGQETQYF. The CDR3 DNA is TGTGCCAGCAATGAGGGGCAAGAGACCCAGTACTTC. The V gene is TRBV6-6, the J gene TRBJ2-5, with D perhaps assigned TRBD1 or TRBD2 (5 bases each). This CDR3 spans 12 amino acids. V was clipped by 7 bases and J by 2 bases, with 8 bases between them. Germline V gives CDR1 MNHNY, CDR2 SVGAGI (reference sequence).